This record concerns one T cell receptor (beta chain) sequence. In the original workflow: How many nucleated cells were present was estimated from reference gene primer amplification. Clones were sequenced by immunoSEQ multiplex PCR, and TCRdb holds only the in-frame ones, with some missing. V and J calls and clone size come straight from that table; D and trimming were deduced from the DNA. The sample contains 150,000 to 200,000 clones, approximately 80% of which appear only once. Participants spanned ages about 18 to 100 years and resided in about 25 US areas. The study counted Cohort 3 donors as recovered given two negative PCRs, clearance, or symptom resolution. This sample was taken from a study of blood T cell repertoires in COVID-19. Study overall: Some COVID-19 samples were acute and others convalescent; all came from the United States, Italy and Spain.

Trimming removed 4 bases from V and 2 bases from J, with 6 bases in between. Germline V gene sequence: CDR1 LGHDT, CDR2 YNNKEL (reference sequence). The CDR3 has 14 amino acids. V and J are TRBV3-1 (or the pseudogene TRBV3-2) and TRBJ1-6; possible D gene TRBD1, 5 bases. This receptor was obtained from a man aged 50 to 60 who had recovered from COVID-19. The sequenced sample was PBMCs or T cells enriched from blood (not recorded which). In DNA, the CDR3 is TGTGCCAGCAGCCGACAGCCCTATAATTCACCCCTCCACTTT. Its translation: CASSRQPYNSPLHF.